This T cell receptor (beta chain) was identified during a study of cytomegalovirus exposure and HLA in healthy donors. The table came from immunoSEQ multiplex PCR; TCRdb's copy has only in-frame clones and leaves some out. The sample lists some 240,000 clones, 83% occurring once. Trimming shortened V by 6 bases and J by 2 bases, and 13 bases separated the two germline ends. CDR1 is MNHEY, CDR2 SVGAGI, per germline. The CDR3 length is 14 residues. The genes are TRBV6-5 and TRBJ1-2, with D maybe TRBD1 (5 bases). This clonotype was sampled from a woman aged 18-30 years in good health and CMV-seronegative. Specimen: PBMCs. This chain's CDR3 is CASSPYRGNYGYTF. For the CDR3, the DNA is TGTGCCAGCAGCCCCTATCGGGGGAACTATGGCTACACCTTC.